This TCR beta chain was obtained from a study of T cell repertoires in cytomegalovirus infection. TCRdb itself ran the reads through MiXCR, one entry per CDR3 protein. The data show approximately 500,000 distinct CDR3 sequences, with more than 20% seen just once and 13% held by the top ten. V dropped 0 bases and J dropped 2 bases, with 9 bases sitting between them. Germline V CDR1 and CDR2: MNHEY, SVGAGI. There are 15 residues in the CDR3. This clonotype was recorded only once. The chain has TRBV6-5 and TRBJ2-3; maybe TRBD2 (5 bases). The clonotype comes from a human donor in good health (CMV status not recorded). Some clones in this sample may be carry-over from other donors' samples. The source material was PBMCs. This CDR3 reads CASSYSGRDTDTQYF. The CDR3, as DNA: TGTGCCAGCAGTTACTCGGGTCGGGACACAGATACGCAGTATTTT.